These 18 T cell receptor beta chains were sequenced from one sample in a study of T cells in localized non-small cell lung cancer. Measured with immunoSEQ multiplex PCR; TCRdb has only the in-frame clones, and not every one. The table includes around 69,000 clones, roughly 90% detected once. Sample: peripheral blood, taken before any cancer treatment. Receptors were obtained from a woman between 40 and 69 years old with stage I lung adenocarcinoma.

The rearrangement joins TRBV6-6 to TRBJ1-1; the D is unclear. The V end lost 2 bases, the J end lost 6 bases, and 19 bases lay between the germline ends. From germline, CDR1 is MNHNY and CDR2 SVGAGI (reference sequence). The CDR3 loop spans 16 amino acids. DNA of the CDR3: TGTGCCAGCAGTTACGGCTATCCAGGTTTCGGGGCTGAAGCTTTCTTT. Its protein is CASSYGYPGFGAEAFF.

This clone is a singleton in its sample. V gene TRBV6-5 combines with J gene TRBJ1-4; D not certain. CDR3 length equals 13 residues. In germline, CDR1 is MNHEY, CDR2 SVGAGI. Trimming removed 3 bases at V and 4 bases at J, with 6 bases between. The CDR3 reads CASSYWRNEKLFF. As DNA, the CDR3 is TGTGCCAGCAGTTATTGGCGTAATGAAAAACTGTTTTTT.

The rearrangement joins TRBV28 to TRBJ2-3; no clear D gene. Germline values: CDR1 MDHEN, CDR2 SYDVKM. The V and J ends lost 4 bases and 3 bases respectively, with 23 bases between them. CDR3 length: 18 amino acids. In DNA, the CDR3 is TGTGCCAGCAGTTCCTTAACAACGACAAGCCTAAATACAGATACGCAGTATTTT. It yields the protein CASSSLTTTSLNTDTQYF.

The gene calls are TRBV2 and TRBJ2-1, with no clear D. This CDR3 has 14 amino acids. Per germline, CDR1 SNHLY and CDR2 FYNNEI. V lost 6 bases and J 0 bases, leaving 9 bases between the germline ends. CDR3 residues: CASRPGSSYNEQFF. CDR3 in DNA: TGTGCCAGCAGGCCCGGAAGCTCCTACAATGAGCAGTTCTTC.

The chain has TRBV7-3 and TRBJ2-1, with 8 positions matching TRBD1. The CDR3 is 15 amino acids. V gave up 5 bases and J gave up 5 bases; unmatched junction bases: 8. Per germline, CDR1 SGHTA and CDR2 FQGTGA. In DNA, the CDR3 is TGTGCCAGCAGCCCCCGGGACAGGAAGAACAATGAGCAGTTCTTC. It translates to CASSPRDRKNNEQFF.

This sequence joins TRBV20-1 and TRBJ2-3; the D gene is possibly TRBD2 (5 bases). This CDR3 has 11 amino acids. Germline V gives CDR1 DFQATT, CDR2 SNEGSKA (reference sequence). The V gene lost 6 bases and the J gene lost 10 bases, with 14 bases spanning the gap. CDR3 amino acids: CSAESEGSQYF. Here the CDR3 DNA reads TGCAGTGCAGAAAGCGAGGGATCGCAGTATTTT.

The genes are TRBV29-1 and TRBJ1-5; 7 bases align to TRBD1. J was trimmed by 2 bases and V by 4 bases; bases with no gene match: 5. The CDR3 contains 14 residues. Germline CDR1 SQVTM, CDR2 ANQGSEA. CDR3 sequence (DNA): TGCAGCGTTGCAGGGGGTATGGGCAATCAGCCCCAGCATTTT. Encoded protein: CSVAGGMGNQPQHF.

This chain uses TRBV19 with TRBJ1-2; 12 positions match TRBD1. The J segment lost 8 bases and the V segment lost 5 bases, leaving 12 bases of the junction unmatched. This CDR3 comprises 16 residues. Per the germline V gene, CDR1 is LNHDA and CDR2 is SQIVND (reference sequence). The CDR3 reads CASSPLTGTGGWGYTF. Written as DNA, the CDR3 is TGTGCCAGTAGTCCCCTGACCGGGACAGGGGGCTGGGGCTACACCTTC.

The chain is built from TRBV10-1 and TRBJ2-2, with unresolved D. Germline V gives CDR1 WNHNN, CDR2 SYGVQD (reference sequence). The CDR3 runs to 13 residues. V lost 0 bases, J lost 3 bases, and 2 bases lay in between. The CDR3 protein is CASSESYTGELFF. DNA for the CDR3: TGCGCCAGCAGTGAGTCGTACACCGGGGAGCTGTTTTTT.

The chain is built from TRBV27 and TRBJ2-1; the D is unclear. V was trimmed by 6 bases and J by 9 bases, leaving 12 bases between them. The CDR3 length is 12 residues. In germline, CDR1 is MNHEY, CDR2 SMNVEV (reference sequence). DNA for the CDR3: TGTGCCAGCAGCCATAGAGGTGGTGAGCAGTTCTTC. It encodes CASSHRGGEQFF.

The chain couples TRBV28 to TRBJ1-1; tentative D call: TRBD1 (6 bases). V was cut by 7 bases and J by 4 bases, with 16 bases left in between. The CDR3 totals 14 residues. Germline V gene data show CDR1 as MDHEN and CDR2 as SYDVKM. CDR3: CASNRGGMVTEAFF. The CDR3 coding sequence is TGTGCCAGCAATCGAGGGGGGATGGTCACTGAAGCTTTCTTT.

The chain is built from TRBV5-6 and TRBJ2-3; 10 nucleotides align to TRBD2. V dropped 4 bases and J dropped 1; count of bases not matched to a gene: 6. The germline CDR1 and CDR2 sequences are SGHDT and YYEEEE. The CDR3 has 16 residues. CDR3 loop: CASSAIAGGRTDTQYF. The CDR3 nucleotides read TGTGCCAGCAGCGCTATAGCGGGGGGCCGCACAGATACGCAGTATTTT.

The V call is TRBV5-1, the J call TRBJ2-5; D call uncertain. The V gene's germline CDR1 is SGHRS and CDR2 YFSETQ. Trimming left V 1 base short and J 5 bases short, with 12 bases between. The CDR3 totals 14 residues. The CDR3, as DNA: TGCGCCAGCAGCTTGATTACCTTTGGGGAGACCCAGTACTTC. Protein product: CASSLITFGETQYF. Full variable domain (missing parts from reference TRBV5-1 and TRBJ2-5): KAGVTQTPRYLIKTRGQQVTLSCSPISGHRSVSWYQQTPGQGLQFLFEYFSETQRNKGNFPGRFSGRQFSNSRSEMNVSTLELGDSALYLCASSLITFGETQYFGPGTRLLVL.

Remarks on this clone: The junction departs from the called germline gene at one end, perhaps through a read error. This rearrangement joins TRBV28 to TRBJ2-7; D is ambiguous. CDR3 size: 17 residues. Germline V gene sequence: CDR1 MDHEN, CDR2 SYDVKM. This CDR3 reads CVSSLSGRGGLTYEQYF. The CDR3 region has the DNA TGTGTCAGCAGTTTATCAGGTAGAGGTGGGCTCACCTACGAGCAGTACTTC.

The V gene is TRBV19, the J gene TRBJ1-5; D possibly corresponds to TRBD1 (5 bases). Looked up from germline, CDR1 is LNHDA and CDR2 is SQIVND (reference sequence). This CDR3 has 16 amino acids. V lost 3 bases and J 2 bases, leaving 14 bases between the germline ends. In DNA form, the CDR3 reads TGTGCCAGTAGTATGGTAAGAGGGGCCGGCAATCAGCCCCAGCATTTT. This gives the protein CASSMVRGAGNQPQHF.

The chain links TRBV6-1 to TRBJ2-3, with a weak D call TRBD2 (5 bases). CDR3 length: 18 amino acids. The germline V gene encodes CDR1 MNHNS and CDR2 SASEGT. Trimming cost V 2 bases and J 3 bases, with 21 bases left between them. The DNA of the CDR3 is TGTGCCAGCAGTGAAAGTTCGGGAACCTCGGCCTTAACAGATACGCAGTATTTT. It encodes CASSESSGTSALTDTQYF.

The V gene is TRBV15, the J gene TRBJ1-5; D gene ambiguous. This CDR3 region has 17 residues. Germline values: CDR1 LNHNV, CDR2 YYDKDF (reference sequence). V lost 5 bases, J lost 3 bases, and 20 bases lay in between. The CDR3: CATSPHPRSKSNQPQHF. The CDR3 coding sequence is TGTGCCACCAGCCCGCACCCCAGGAGTAAGTCCAATCAGCCCCAGCATTTT.

Note on this clone: The sample carries other DNA sequences with the same CDR3. The genes are TRBV2 and TRBJ2-4; 12 positions agree with TRBD1. Germline values: CDR1 SNHLY, CDR2 FYNNEI. The CDR3 loop spans 19 amino acids. V shed 4 bases and J 1 base; nucleotides not matched to a gene: 11. CDR3 coding DNA: TGTGCCAGCAGTGGTCGGGACAGGGGGCGGTTGGGGGCCAAAAACATTCAGTACTTC. Encoded protein: CASSGRDRGRLGAKNIQYF.